The 24 T cell receptor beta chains reported below all come from one sample, sequenced in a study of shared clonotypes between healthy human individuals. The table came from immunoSEQ multiplex PCR; TCRdb's copy has only in-frame clones and leaves some out. Among about 500,000 clones listed, more than 70% were seen once. Sequenced: PBMCs. These receptors were collected from a woman between 40 and 50 years old in good health. Some clones in this sample may be carry-over from other donors' samples.

The CDR3 bases are TGCGCCAGCAGCTTCGGGCTAGCGGGAATGAAAGAGACCCAGTACTTC. Protein sequence: CASSFGLAGMKETQYF. This chain uses TRBV5-1 with TRBJ2-5, with 9 nucleotides matching TRBD2. V was clipped by 2 bases and J by 3 bases; unmatched bases: 8. Germline V lookup: CDR1 SGHRS, CDR2 YFSETQ. The CDR3 is 16 residues long.

In regard to this clone: This clone may be a read error of a much larger clone one base away. The V call is TRBV6-5, the J call TRBJ2-3; unclear D gene. V was pared by 6 bases and J by 2 bases, with 15 bases between. Germline V lookup: CDR1 MNHEY, CDR2 SVGAGI. This CDR3 has 15 residues. CDR3 nucleotides: TGTGCCAGCAGCGTTAGCTGGAGAGACACAGATACGCAGTATTTT. Its translation: CASSVSWRDTDTQYF.

The rearrangement joins TRBV10-2 to TRBJ2-7; tentatively, D is TRBD2 (6 bases). Germline V lookup: CDR1 WSHSY, CDR2 SAAADI. The CDR3 sequence is 13 residues long. V was pared by 4 bases and J by 6 bases, with 13 bases between. CDR3 sequence reads: CASSAALGGEQYF. For the CDR3, the DNA is TGCGCCAGCAGTGCAGCCTTGGGAGGCGAGCAGTACTTC.

In the case of this clone: It is likely a read error: a sequence one base away is far more abundant. Other nucleotide sequences from this sample produce the same CDR3. V gene TRBV19 combines with J gene TRBJ2-7, with 7 bases matching TRBD2. The germline CDR1 and CDR2 sequences are LNHDA and SQIVND (reference sequence). The CDR3 runs to 17 residues. The DNA for the CDR3 is TGCGCCAGTAGTCCTCGGGGAGGGACGTTATTCCCCTACGAGCAGTACTTC. This gives the protein CASSPRGGTLFPYEQYF. Full variable domain (outside the CDR3, taken from reference TRBV19 and TRBJ2-7): DGGITQSPKYLFRKEGQNVTLSCEQNLNHDAMYWYRQDPGQGLRLIYYSQIVNDFQKGDIAEGYSVSREKKESFPLTVTSAQKNPTAFYLCASSPRGGTLFPYEQYFGPGTRLTVT.

V is TRBV18 and J is TRBJ2-7; D is uncertain. CDR3 length equals 15 residues. Germline values: CDR1 KGHSH, CDR2 LQKENI. V was shortened by 2 bases and J by 0 bases, with 11 bases between the two germline ends. The CDR3 loop reads CASSPRQTSSYEQYF. CDR3 nucleotide sequence: TGTGCCAGCTCACCAAGGCAGACAAGCTCCTACGAGCAGTACTTC.

A few counts support this clone. The gene calls are TRBV7-9 and TRBJ2-7, with 9 positions matching TRBD1. This CDR3 comprises 16 residues. Germline V gene data show CDR1 as SEHNR and CDR2 as FQNEAQ (reference sequence). V shed 5 bases, J shed 4 bases, and the junction held 12 bases outside the gene matches. Here the CDR3 DNA reads TGTGCCAGCAGCCCAGGTGGCGACAGGGGGAGATACGAGCAGTACTTC. Translation gives CASSPGGDRGRYEQYF. Full variable domain (outside the CDR3, taken from reference TRBV7-9 and TRBJ2-7): DTGVSQNPRHKITKRGQNVTFRCDPISEHNRLYWYRQTLGQGPEFLTYFQNEAQLEKSRLLSDRFSAERPKGSFSTLEIQRTEQGDSAMYLCASSPGGDRGRYEQYFGPGTRLTVT.

The V and J genes are TRBV10-2 and TRBJ2-3, with D perhaps given as TRBD1 or TRBD2 (5 bases each). This CDR3 contains 18 residues. Germline V gene lookup returns CDR1 WSHSY and CDR2 SAAADI. V was cut by 5 bases and J by 3 bases, with 24 bases left in between. The CDR3 region is CASSTWRAGQGRTDTQYF. CDR3 sequence (DNA): TGCGCCAGCAGTACATGGCGGGCCGGCCAGGGTAGGACAGATACGCAGTATTTT.

The chain uses TRBV5-6 and TRBJ1-5; no clear D. Trimming removed 0 bases at V and 0 bases at J, with 7 bases between. CDR1 and CDR2 from the germline V gene are SGHDT and YYEEEE. The CDR3 is 15 residues long. The DNA for the CDR3 is TGTGCCAGCAGCTTGGAGAGTTATAGCAATCAGCCCCAGCATTTT. This encodes CASSLESYSNQPQHF.

About this clone: With a far larger clone one base away, a read error is the likely cause. This chain connects TRBV7-9 to TRBJ2-3; D may be TRBD1 (5 bases). V was cut by 0 bases and J by 3 bases, with 10 bases left in between. Germline lookup yields CDR1 SEHNR and CDR2 FQNEAQ (reference sequence). This CDR3 spans 15 amino acids. CDR3 region: CASSLAKGQTDTQYF. DNA for the CDR3: TGTGCCAGCAGCTTAGCTAAGGGGCAGACAGATACGCAGTATTTT. Complete variable domain (other parts from reference TRBV7-9 and TRBJ2-3): DTGVSQNPRHKITKRGQNVTFRCDPISEHNRLYWYRQTLGQGPEFLTYFQNEAQLEKSRLLSDRFSAERPKGSFSTLEIQRTEQGDSAMYLCASSLAKGQTDTQYFGPGTRLTVL.

The chain carries TRBV6-6 and TRBJ2-3; D remains unclear. From germline, CDR1 is MNHNY and CDR2 SVGAGI (reference sequence). The CDR3 length is 15 residues. V dropped 2 bases and J dropped 5 bases, with 14 bases sitting between them. The chain's CDR3 is CASSYRAALGDTQYF. The CDR3 DNA sequence: TGTGCCAGCAGTTACCGCGCGGCCCTGGGAGATACGCAGTATTTT.

This clone has a handful of counts. This probably arose from a read error, given a far larger clone one base away. The sample has other DNA sequences that encode this CDR3 too. The V gene is TRBV30, the J gene TRBJ2-4; D may be TRBD1 or TRBD2 (5 bases each). CDR1 and CDR2 from the germline V gene are GTSNPN and SVGIG (reference sequence). The CDR3 is made up of 14 amino acids. The V end was cut by 1 base, the J end by 7 bases, with 14 bases between. Written as DNA, the CDR3 is TGTGCCTGGAGTGCCTGGTTGGGACCGAACATTCAGTACTTC. This codes for CAWSAWLGPNIQYF.

The CDR3 spells CASSPDGTGDRKQYF. CDR3 coding DNA: TGCGCCAGCAGCCCCGACGGGACAGGGGACAGAAAGCAGTACTTC. The chain carries TRBV5-1 and TRBJ2-7; 10 nucleotides line up with TRBD1. The ends lost 4 bases at V and 8 bases at J; junction bases unmatched: 12. The CDR3 has 15 residues. Germline V gene sequence: CDR1 SGHRS, CDR2 YFSETQ.

For the CDR3, the DNA is TGCAGCGTTGCGCCCCTAGCGGGAGGAAATGAGCAGTTCTTC. It encodes CSVAPLAGGNEQFF. V gene TRBV29-1 combines with J gene TRBJ2-1, with TRBD2 matching 11 bases. The CDR3 is 14 amino acids. Per germline, CDR1 SQVTM and CDR2 ANQGSEA. The V and J ends lost 4 bases and 7 bases, in that order; junction bases with no gene match: 6.

This clone appeared once. A single base is all that separates this from a far larger clone, so a read error is likely. Other nucleotide sequences in the sample specify the same CDR3. The chain couples TRBV30 to TRBJ2-2; 9 nucleotides align to TRBD2. This CDR3 contains 15 residues. In germline, CDR1 is GTSNPN, CDR2 SVGIG (reference sequence). V dropped 3 bases and J dropped 8; count of bases not matched to a gene: 10. CDR3 in DNA: TGTGCCTGGAGCATAGTAGCGGGGGACGGTGGGGAGCTGTTTTTT. It is translated as CAWSIVAGDGGELFF.

V gene TRBV11-2 combines with J gene TRBJ2-1, with D possibly matching TRBD1 (5 bases). Trimming removed 5 bases from V and 9 bases from J, with 23 bases in between. This CDR3 spans 16 amino acids. The V gene's germline CDR1 is SGHAT and CDR2 FQNNGV. This chain's CDR3 is CASSARRVSMTGEQFF. DNA of the CDR3: TGTGCCAGCAGCGCACGCAGGGTATCAATGACCGGTGAGCAGTTCTTC.

This clone appeared a single time. The V and J genes are TRBV30 and TRBJ2-3; D is unresolved. Trimming stripped 1 base from V and 3 bases from J, with 11 bases between. CDR1 is GTSNPN, CDR2 SVGIG, per germline (reference sequence). This CDR3 is 14 amino acids long. CDR3: CAWSGREGTDTQYF. The CDR3 coding sequence is TGTGCCTGGAGTGGGAGAGAAGGGACAGATACGCAGTATTTT.

This chain links TRBV27 with TRBJ1-3, with D maybe TRBD1 (5 bases). This CDR3 is 16 amino acids long. Trimming pared 5 bases from V and 0 bases from J, leaving 14 bases between. CDR1 is MNHEY and CDR2 is SMNVEV in the germline V gene (reference sequence). CDR3 bases: TGTGCCAGCAGTCCCCGACAGTTAATCTCTGGAAACACCATATATTTT. This sequence encodes CASSPRQLISGNTIYF.

The chain combines TRBV7-6 with TRBJ1-2, with D perhaps matching TRBD1 (6 bases). Trimming stripped 4 bases from V and 7 bases from J, with 16 bases between. Germline lookup yields CDR1 SGHVS and CDR2 FNYEAQ. There are 14 residues in the CDR3. The CDR3 DNA sequence: TGTGCCAGCAGCTATGCCTCAGGGGTATTTGGCTACACCTTC. Translated, it gives CASSYASGVFGYTF.

The chain employs TRBV7-2 and TRBJ1-1; D is undetermined. V was trimmed by 6 bases and J by 11 bases, leaving 16 bases between them. The CDR3 sequence is 12 residues long. Germline CDR1 SGHTA, CDR2 FQGNSA. Here the CDR3 reads CASSATGSGAFF. CDR3 DNA sequence: TGTGCCAGCAGTGCAACCGGCAGTGGTGCTTTCTTT.

This clone was recorded at least ten times. Other DNA sequences from this sample encode an identical CDR3 as well. V and J are TRBV19 and TRBJ1-2, with D unresolved. V lost 3 bases and J 2 bases, leaving 10 bases between the germline ends. This CDR3 region has 14 residues. The V gene's germline CDR1 is LNHDA and CDR2 SQIVND (reference sequence). The CDR3 nucleotides read TGTGCCAGTAGTATCCCAGGACTGAACTATGGCTACACCTTC. Translated, it gives CASSIPGLNYGYTF.

The J gene is TRBJ2-7, the V gene TRBV30, with a weak D call TRBD2 (5 bases). The length of the CDR3 is 13 residues. Per the germline V gene, CDR1 is GTSNPN and CDR2 is SVGIG (reference sequence). V was trimmed by 2 bases and J by 2 bases, leaving 10 bases between them. As DNA, the CDR3 is TGTGCCTGGAGTAACAGCGGAGCCTACGAGCAGTACTTC. Its protein product is CAWSNSGAYEQYF.

This clone is judged medium-sized (0.01 to 0.1%). The same CDR3 arises from other DNA sequences in this sample as well. The rearrangement links TRBV9 to TRBJ2-7; a weak D match, TRBD2 (6 bases). The CDR3 contains 14 residues. The V gene's germline CDR1 is SGDLS and CDR2 YYNGEE. V was clipped by 3 bases and J by 0 bases, with 10 bases between them. The DNA for the CDR3 is TGTGCCAGCAGCGCCGCTAGCGCCTCCTACGAGCAGTACTTC. This encodes CASSAASASYEQYF.

This clone came up once. This sequence joins TRBV7-9 and TRBJ1-5, with 9 bases aligning to TRBD1. CDR1 is SEHNR and CDR2 is FQNEAQ in the germline V gene (reference sequence). With 1 base clipped from V and 0 bases from J, the junction kept 7 bases outside the gene matches. This CDR3 region has 18 residues. The CDR3 protein is CASSLGDRVWDSNQPQHF. CDR3 bases: TGTGCCAGCAGCTTAGGGGACAGGGTCTGGGATAGCAATCAGCCCCAGCATTTT.

CDR3 protein: CASQIAGAYNEQFF. CDR3 sequence (DNA): TGTGCCAGCCAAATAGCGGGAGCCTACAATGAGCAGTTCTTC. The genes are TRBV7-9 and TRBJ2-1; the match to TRBD2 covers 9 bases. Losses at the gene ends were 8 bases for V and 2 bases for J; bases not matched to a gene: 4. This CDR3 has 14 amino acids. Germline-derived CDR1 and CDR2 are SEHNR and FQNEAQ (reference sequence). Based on the CDR3 plus reference TRBV7-9 and TRBJ2-1, the full variable domain is DTGVSQNPRHKITKRGQNVTFRCDPISEHNRLYWYRQTLGQGPEFLTYFQNEAQLEKSRLLSDRFSAERPKGSFSTLEIQRTEQGDSAMYLCASQIAGAYNEQFFGPGTRLTVL.